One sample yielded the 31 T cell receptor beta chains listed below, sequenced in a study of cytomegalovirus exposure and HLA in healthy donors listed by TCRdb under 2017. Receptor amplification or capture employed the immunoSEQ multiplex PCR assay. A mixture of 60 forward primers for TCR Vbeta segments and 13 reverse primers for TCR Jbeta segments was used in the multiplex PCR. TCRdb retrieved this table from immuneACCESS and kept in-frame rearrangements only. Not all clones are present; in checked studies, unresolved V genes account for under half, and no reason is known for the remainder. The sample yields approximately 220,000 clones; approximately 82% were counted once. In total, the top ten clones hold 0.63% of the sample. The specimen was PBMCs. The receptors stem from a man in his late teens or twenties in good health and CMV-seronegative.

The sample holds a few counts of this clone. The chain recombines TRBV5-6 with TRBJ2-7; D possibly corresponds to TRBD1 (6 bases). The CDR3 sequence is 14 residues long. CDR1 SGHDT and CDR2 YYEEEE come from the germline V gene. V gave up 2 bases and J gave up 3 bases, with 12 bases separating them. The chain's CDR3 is CASSFRDIYYEQYF. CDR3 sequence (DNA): TGTGCCAGCAGCTTCCGGGACATTTACTACGAGCAGTACTTC.

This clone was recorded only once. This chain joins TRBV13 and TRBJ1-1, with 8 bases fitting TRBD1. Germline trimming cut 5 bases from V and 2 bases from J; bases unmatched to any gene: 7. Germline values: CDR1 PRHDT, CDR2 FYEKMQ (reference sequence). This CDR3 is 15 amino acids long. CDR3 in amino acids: CASSERDRINTEAFF. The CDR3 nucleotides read TGTGCCAGCAGCGAGCGGGACAGGATAAACACTGAAGCTTTCTTT.

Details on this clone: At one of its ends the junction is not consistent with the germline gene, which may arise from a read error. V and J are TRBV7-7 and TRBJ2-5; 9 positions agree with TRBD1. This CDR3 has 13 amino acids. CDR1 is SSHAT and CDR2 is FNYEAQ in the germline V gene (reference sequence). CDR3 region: CASSTDRGQTQYF. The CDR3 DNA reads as TGTGCTAGCAGCACGGACAGGGGACAGACCCAGTACTTC. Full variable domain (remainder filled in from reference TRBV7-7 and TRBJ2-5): GAGVSQSPRYKVTKRGQDVTLRCDPISSHATLYWYQQALGQGPEFLTYFNYEAQPDKSGLPSDRFSAERPEGSISTLTIQRTEQRDSAMYRCASSTDRGQTQYFGPGTRLLVL.

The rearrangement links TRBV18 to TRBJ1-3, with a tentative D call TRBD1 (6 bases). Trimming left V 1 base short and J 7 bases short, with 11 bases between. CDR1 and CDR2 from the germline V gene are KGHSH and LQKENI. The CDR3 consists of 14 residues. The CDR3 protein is CASSPLDRTNTIYF. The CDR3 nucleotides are TGTGCCAGCTCACCACTGGACAGAACGAACACCATATATTTT.

The chain's CDR3 is CASSTGQFPNEQFF. The CDR3 DNA reads TGTGCCAGTAGTACGGGACAGTTCCCCAATGAGCAGTTCTTC. This chain links TRBV19 with TRBJ2-1; 7 positions agree with TRBD1. The trim removed 4 bases at V and 6 bases at J, leaving 6 bases unmatched. From germline, CDR1 is LNHDA and CDR2 SQIVND (reference sequence). The CDR3 covers 14 residues. Full variable domain (rest looked up from reference TRBV19 and TRBJ2-1): DGGITQSPKYLFRKEGQNVTLSCEQNLNHDAMYWYRQDPGQGLRLIYYSQIVNDFQKGDIAEGYSVSREKKESFPLTVTSAQKNPTAFYLCASSTGQFPNEQFFGPGTRLTVL.

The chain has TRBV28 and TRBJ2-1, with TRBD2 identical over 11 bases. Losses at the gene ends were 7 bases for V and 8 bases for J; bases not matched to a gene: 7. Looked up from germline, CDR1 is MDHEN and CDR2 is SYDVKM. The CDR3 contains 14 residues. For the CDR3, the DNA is TGTGCCAGCAACATGGTTAGCGGGAGGGATGAGCAGTTCTTC. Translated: CASNMVSGRDEQFF.

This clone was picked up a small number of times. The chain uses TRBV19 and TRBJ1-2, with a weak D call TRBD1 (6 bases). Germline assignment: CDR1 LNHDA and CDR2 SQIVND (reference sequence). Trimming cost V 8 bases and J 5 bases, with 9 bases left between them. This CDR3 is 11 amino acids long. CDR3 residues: CASQDRYGYTF. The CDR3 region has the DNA TGTGCCAGTCAGGACAGATATGGCTACACCTTC.

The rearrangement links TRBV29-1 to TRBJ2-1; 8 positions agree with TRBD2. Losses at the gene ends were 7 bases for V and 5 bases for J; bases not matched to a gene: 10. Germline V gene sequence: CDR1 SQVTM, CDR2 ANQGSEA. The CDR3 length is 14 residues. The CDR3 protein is CSGLGTRIHNEQFF. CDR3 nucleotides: TGCAGCGGCCTAGGGACTAGAATCCACAATGAGCAGTTCTTC.

The CDR3 DNA follows: TGCAGCGTTGAGGAGGGAACTGGAAACACCATATATTTT. Translation gives CSVEEGTGNTIYF. This chain connects TRBV29-1 to TRBJ1-3; D call uncertain. This CDR3 is 13 amino acids long. The germline CDR1 and CDR2 sequences are SQVTM and ANQGSEA. The V gene lost 3 bases and the J gene lost 2 bases, with 8 bases spanning the gap.

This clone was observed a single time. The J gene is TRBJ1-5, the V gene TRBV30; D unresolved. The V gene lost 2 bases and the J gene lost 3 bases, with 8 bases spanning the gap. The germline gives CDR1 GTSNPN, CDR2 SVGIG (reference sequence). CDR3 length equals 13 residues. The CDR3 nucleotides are TGTGCCTGGAGTTCCTTAGACAATCAGCCCCAGCATTTT. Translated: CAWSSLDNQPQHF. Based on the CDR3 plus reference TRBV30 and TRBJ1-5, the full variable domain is SQTIHQWPATLVQPVGSPLSLECTVEGTSNPNLYWYRQAAGRGLQLLFYSVGIGQISSEVPQNLSASRPQDRQFILSSKKLLLSDSGFYLCAWSSLDNQPQHFGDGTRLSIL.

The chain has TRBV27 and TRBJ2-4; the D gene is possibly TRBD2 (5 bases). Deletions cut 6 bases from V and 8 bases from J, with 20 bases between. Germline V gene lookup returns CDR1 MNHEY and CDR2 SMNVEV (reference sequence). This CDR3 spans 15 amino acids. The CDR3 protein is CASRSRSVAGDIQYF. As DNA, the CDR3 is TGTGCCAGCAGAAGCCGGTCCGTCGCCGGGGACATTCAGTACTTC.

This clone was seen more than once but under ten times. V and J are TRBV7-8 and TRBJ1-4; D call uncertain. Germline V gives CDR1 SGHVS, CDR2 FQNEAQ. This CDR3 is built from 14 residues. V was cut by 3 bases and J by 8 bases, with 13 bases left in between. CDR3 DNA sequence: TGTGCCAGCAGCTTCGTGCCCGGGATGGAAAAACTGTTTTTT. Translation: CASSFVPGMEKLFF. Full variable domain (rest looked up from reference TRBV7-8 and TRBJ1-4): GAGVSQSPRYKVAKRGQDVALRCDPISGHVSLFWYQQALGQGPEFLTYFQNEAQLDKSGLPSDRFFAERPEGSVSTLKIQRTQQEDSAVYLCASSFVPGMEKLFFGSGTQLSVL.

The CDR3 region is CASSPLPGTDTQYF. The CDR3 DNA reads as TGCGCCAGCAGCCCACTACCGGGCACAGATACGCAGTATTTT. This chain links TRBV4-1 with TRBJ2-3; unclear D gene. The CDR3 is 14 amino acids. CDR1 and CDR2 from the germline V gene are MGHRA and YSYEKL. With 4 bases removed from V and 1 base from J, the gap between germline ends came to 9 bases.

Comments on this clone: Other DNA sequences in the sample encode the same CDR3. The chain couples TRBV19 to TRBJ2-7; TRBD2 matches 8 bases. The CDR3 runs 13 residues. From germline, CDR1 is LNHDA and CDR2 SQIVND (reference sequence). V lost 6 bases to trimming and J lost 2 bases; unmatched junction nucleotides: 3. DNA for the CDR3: TGTGCCAGTAGCCGGACTAGCACCTACGAGCAGTACTTC. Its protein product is CASSRTSTYEQYF. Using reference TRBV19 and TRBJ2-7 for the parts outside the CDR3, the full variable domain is DGGITQSPKYLFRKEGQNVTLSCEQNLNHDAMYWYRQDPGQGLRLIYYSQIVNDFQKGDIAEGYSVSREKKESFPLTVTSAQKNPTAFYLCASSRTSTYEQYFGPGTRLTVT.

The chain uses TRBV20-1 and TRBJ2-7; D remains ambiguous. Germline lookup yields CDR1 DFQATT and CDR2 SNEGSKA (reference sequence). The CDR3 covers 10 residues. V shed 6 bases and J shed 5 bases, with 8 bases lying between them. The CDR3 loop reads CSAHVDEQYF. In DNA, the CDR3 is TGCAGTGCACACGTCGACGAGCAGTACTTC.

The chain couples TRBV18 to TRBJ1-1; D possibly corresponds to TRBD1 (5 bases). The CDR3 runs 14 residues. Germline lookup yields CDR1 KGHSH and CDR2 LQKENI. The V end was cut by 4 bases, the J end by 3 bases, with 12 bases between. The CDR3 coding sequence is TGTGCCAGCTCACTGCGACAGAGCGACACTGAAGCTTTCTTT. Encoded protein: CASSLRQSDTEAFF.

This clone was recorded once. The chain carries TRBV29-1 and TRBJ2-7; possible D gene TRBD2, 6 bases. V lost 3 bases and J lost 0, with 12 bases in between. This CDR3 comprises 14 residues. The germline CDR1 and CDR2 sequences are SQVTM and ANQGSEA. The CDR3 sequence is CSVEGGSGSYEQYF. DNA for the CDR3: TGCAGCGTTGAGGGGGGTAGCGGCTCCTACGAGCAGTACTTC.

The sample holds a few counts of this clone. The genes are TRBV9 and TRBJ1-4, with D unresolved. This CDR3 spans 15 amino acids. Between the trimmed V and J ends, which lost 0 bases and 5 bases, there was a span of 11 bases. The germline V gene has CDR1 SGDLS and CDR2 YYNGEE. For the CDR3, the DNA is TGTGCCAGCAGCGTAGGTCTCGGAGTCAATGAAAAACTGTTTTTT. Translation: CASSVGLGVNEKLFF.

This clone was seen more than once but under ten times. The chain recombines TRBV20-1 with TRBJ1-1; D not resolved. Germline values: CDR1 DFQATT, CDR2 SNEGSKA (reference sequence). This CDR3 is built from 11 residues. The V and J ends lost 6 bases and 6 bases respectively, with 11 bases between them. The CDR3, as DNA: TGCAGTGCAAGAATATCAGCTGAAGCTTTCTTT. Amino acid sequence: CSARISAEAFF.

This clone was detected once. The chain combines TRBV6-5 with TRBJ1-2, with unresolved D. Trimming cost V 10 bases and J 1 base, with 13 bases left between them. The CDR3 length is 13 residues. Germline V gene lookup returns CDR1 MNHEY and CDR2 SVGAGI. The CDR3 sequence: CAIRTGINYGYTF. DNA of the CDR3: TGTGCCATACGGACGGGGATTAACTATGGCTACACCTTC.

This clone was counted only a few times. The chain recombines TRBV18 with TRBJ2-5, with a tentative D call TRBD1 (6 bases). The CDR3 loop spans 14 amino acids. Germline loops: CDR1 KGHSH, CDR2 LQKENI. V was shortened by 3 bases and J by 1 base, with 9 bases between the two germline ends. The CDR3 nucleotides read TGTGCCAGCTCACCTCCGGACAGCCAAGAGACCCAGTACTTC. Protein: CASSPPDSQETQYF.

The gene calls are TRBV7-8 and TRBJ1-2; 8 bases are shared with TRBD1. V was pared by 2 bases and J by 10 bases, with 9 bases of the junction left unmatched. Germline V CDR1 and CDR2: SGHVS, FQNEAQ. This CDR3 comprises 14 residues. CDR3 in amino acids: CASSLRIGTGFYTF. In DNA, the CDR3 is TGTGCCAGCAGCTTACGAATCGGGACAGGTTTCTACACCTTC.

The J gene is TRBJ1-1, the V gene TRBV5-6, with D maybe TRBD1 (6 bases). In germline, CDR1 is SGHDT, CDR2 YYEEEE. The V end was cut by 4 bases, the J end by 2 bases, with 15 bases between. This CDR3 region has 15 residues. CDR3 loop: CASSTYDRFNTEAFF. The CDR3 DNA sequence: TGTGCCAGCAGCACCTATGACAGGTTTAACACTGAAGCTTTCTTT.

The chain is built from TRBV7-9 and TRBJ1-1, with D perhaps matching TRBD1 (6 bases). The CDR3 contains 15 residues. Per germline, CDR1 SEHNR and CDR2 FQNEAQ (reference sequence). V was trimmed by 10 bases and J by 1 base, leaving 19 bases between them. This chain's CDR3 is CATPLTQGPNTEAFF. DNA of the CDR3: TGTGCCACCCCCCTAACGCAGGGGCCGAACACTGAAGCTTTCTTT. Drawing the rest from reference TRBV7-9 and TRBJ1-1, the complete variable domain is DTGVSQNPRHKITKRGQNVTFRCDPISEHNRLYWYRQTLGQGPEFLTYFQNEAQLEKSRLLSDRFSAERPKGSFSTLEIQRTEQGDSAMYLCATPLTQGPNTEAFFGQGTRLTVV.

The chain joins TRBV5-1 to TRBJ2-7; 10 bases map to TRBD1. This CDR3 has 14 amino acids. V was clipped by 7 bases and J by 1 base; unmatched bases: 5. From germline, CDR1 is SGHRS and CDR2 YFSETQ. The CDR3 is CASPTGGESYEQYF. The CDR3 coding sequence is TGCGCCAGCCCGACAGGGGGCGAGTCCTACGAGCAGTACTTC.

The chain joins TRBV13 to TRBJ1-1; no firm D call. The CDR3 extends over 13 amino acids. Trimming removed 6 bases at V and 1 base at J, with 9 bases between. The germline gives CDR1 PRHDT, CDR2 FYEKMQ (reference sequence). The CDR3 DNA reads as TGTGCCAGCAGGCTAAAAGCGAACACTGAAGCTTTCTTT. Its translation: CASRLKANTEAFF.

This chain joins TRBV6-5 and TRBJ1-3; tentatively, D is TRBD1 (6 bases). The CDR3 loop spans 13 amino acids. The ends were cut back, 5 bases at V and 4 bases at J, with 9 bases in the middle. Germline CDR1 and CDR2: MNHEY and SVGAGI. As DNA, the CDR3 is TGTGCCAGCAGTAGGACAGAAGGAAACACCATATATTTT. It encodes CASSRTEGNTIYF.

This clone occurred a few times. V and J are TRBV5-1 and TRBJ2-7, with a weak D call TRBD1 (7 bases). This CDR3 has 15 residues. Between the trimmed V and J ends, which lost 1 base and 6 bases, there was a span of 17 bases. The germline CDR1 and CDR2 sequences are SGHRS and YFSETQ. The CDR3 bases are TGCGCCAGCAGCTTGTTGTCAGGGGGGTTCGGCGAGCAGTACTTC. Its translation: CASSLLSGGFGEQYF.

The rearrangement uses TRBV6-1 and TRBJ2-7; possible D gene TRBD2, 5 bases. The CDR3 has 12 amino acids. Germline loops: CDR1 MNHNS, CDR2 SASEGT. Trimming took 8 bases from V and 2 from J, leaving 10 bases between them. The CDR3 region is CASGEHPYEQYF. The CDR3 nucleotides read TGTGCCAGCGGGGAGCACCCCTACGAGCAGTACTTC.

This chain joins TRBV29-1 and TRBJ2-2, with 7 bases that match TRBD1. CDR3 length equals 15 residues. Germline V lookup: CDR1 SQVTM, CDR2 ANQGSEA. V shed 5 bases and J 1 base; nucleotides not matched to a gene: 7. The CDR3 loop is CSVTQGQLNTGELFF. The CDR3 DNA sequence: TGCAGCGTTACTCAGGGACAGTTGAACACCGGGGAGCTGTTTTTT.

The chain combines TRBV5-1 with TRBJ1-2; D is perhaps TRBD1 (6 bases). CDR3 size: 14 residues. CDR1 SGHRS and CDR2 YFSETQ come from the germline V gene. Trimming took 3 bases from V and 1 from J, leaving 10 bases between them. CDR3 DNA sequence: TGCGCCAGCAGCTCACGGACAGATAACTATGGCTACACCTTC. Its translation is CASSSRTDNYGYTF.